Listed here are 10 T cell receptor beta chains from one sample, sequenced in a study of shared clonotypes between healthy human individuals. TCRdb's copy holds only in-frame clones and misses some; the assay was immunoSEQ multiplex PCR. The repertoire holds more than 2 million clones, with over 85% as singletons. The sequenced material came from naive CD4+ T cells sorted from blood. The subset was: CD45RA+ positively selected. The receptors were gathered from a man aged 18 to 29 in good health.

V and J are TRBV9 and TRBJ2-3, with 7 bases fitting TRBD1. Germline CDR1 SGDLS, CDR2 YYNGEE. J gave up 0 bases and V 4 bases, and 14 bases lay outside the gene matches. The CDR3 totals 18 residues. The CDR3 loop reads CASSRSIQGTPSTDTQYF. The CDR3 DNA follows: TGTGCCAGCAGCCGATCAATACAGGGGACCCCTAGCACAGATACGCAGTATTTT.

This rearrangement joins TRBV7-8 to TRBJ1-6; no firm D call. Germline assignment: CDR1 SGHVS and CDR2 FQNEAQ. There are 13 residues in the CDR3. Trimming removed 6 bases at V and 3 bases at J, with 6 bases between. The DNA for the CDR3 is TGTGCCAGCAGGACCGACTATAATTCACCCCTCCACTTT. Translated, it gives CASRTDYNSPLHF.

The chain employs TRBV5-6 and TRBJ2-7; D gene unclear. Per germline, CDR1 SGHDT and CDR2 YYEEEE. This CDR3 region has 14 residues. Trimming removed 4 bases at V and 6 bases at J, with 17 bases between. This CDR3 is CASSPTRTGREQYF. In nucleotides, the CDR3 is TGTGCCAGCAGCCCAACCCGTACGGGCCGCGAGCAGTACTTC.

This chain links TRBV5-4 with TRBJ2-2; 8 positions match TRBD2. V shed 4 bases and J 8 bases; nucleotides not matched to a gene: 4. The CDR3 has 13 residues. Germline CDR1 is SGHNT and CDR2 is YYREEE (reference sequence). The CDR3 coding sequence is TGTGCCAGCAGCCCTCGGGAGGGGGGGGAGCTGTTTTTT. It is translated as CASSPREGGELFF. The full variable domain, rest sourced from reference TRBV5-4 and TRBJ2-2, is ETGVTQSPTHLIKTRGQQVTLRCSSQSGHNTVSWYQQALGQGPQFIFQYYREEENGRGNFPPRFSGLQFPNYSSELNVNALELDDSALYLCASSPREGGELFFGEGSRLTVL.

V gene TRBV5-4 combines with J gene TRBJ1-3; 8 bases fit TRBD1. The J segment lost 2 bases and the V segment lost 2 bases, leaving 3 bases of the junction unmatched. Germline CDR1 SGHNT, CDR2 YYREEE (reference sequence). The CDR3 totals 15 residues. The CDR3 DNA is TGTGCCAGCAGCTTAACAGGGGGTACTGGAAACACCATATATTTT. Residues: CASSLTGGTGNTIYF. Full variable domain (outside the CDR3, taken from reference TRBV5-4 and TRBJ1-3): ETGVTQSPTHLIKTRGQQVTLRCSSQSGHNTVSWYQQALGQGPQFIFQYYREEENGRGNFPPRFSGLQFPNYSSELNVNALELDDSALYLCASSLTGGTGNTIYFGEGSWLTVV.

This sequence joins TRBV5-1 and TRBJ2-1; 7 nucleotides align to TRBD2. In germline, CDR1 is SGHRS, CDR2 YFSETQ. Trimming cost V 6 bases and J 2 bases; bases outside gene matches: 8. The CDR3 length is 15 residues. In DNA, the CDR3 is TGCGCCAGCAAAAGGGAGGGGTCTACCTACAATGAGCAGTTCTTC. This translates into CASKREGSTYNEQFF.

This clone appeared a single time. The V and J genes are TRBV7-2 and TRBJ1-2; 7 positions match TRBD1. V was clipped by 5 bases and J by 4 bases; unmatched bases: 10. The length of the CDR3 is 15 residues. Germline loops: CDR1 SGHTA, CDR2 FQGNSA. CDR3 nucleotide sequence: TGTGCCAGCAGCACAAGGACAGGAGATATCTATGGCTACACCTTC. Its protein is CASSTRTGDIYGYTF.

The chain recombines TRBV4-2 with TRBJ2-7; 9 bases match TRBD1. CDR1 and CDR2 (germline): LGHNA, YNFKEQ. Trimming removed 1 base from V and 4 bases from J; junction bases left unmatched: 5. The CDR3 length is 15 residues. The CDR3 region has the DNA TGTGCCAGCAGCCAAGCCGGGACAGGGATTTACGAGCAGTACTTC. This codes for CASSQAGTGIYEQYF.

The rearrangement joins TRBV30 to TRBJ1-1; TRBD1 might be the D (6 bases). The CDR3 covers 11 residues. V was shortened by 2 bases and J by 11 bases, with 12 bases between the two germline ends. Germline CDR1 and CDR2: GTSNPN and SVGIG (reference sequence). CDR3 amino acids: CAWSRGRLAFF. The CDR3 DNA sequence: TGTGCCTGGAGTCGGGGGCGCCTGGCTTTCTTT.

The chain recombines TRBV20-1 with TRBJ2-7; a weak D match, TRBD1 (6 bases). The CDR3 sequence is 11 residues long. Looked up from germline, CDR1 is DFQATT and CDR2 is SNEGSKA (reference sequence). The ends were cut back, 4 bases at V and 6 bases at J, with 10 bases in the middle. The DNA of the CDR3 is TGCAGTGCTAAGGGGGTCGGCGAGCAGTACTTC. Encoded protein: CSAKGVGEQYF.